The rows below give T cell receptor beta chains drawn from one sample of a study of cytomegalovirus exposure and HLA in healthy donors. TCRdb's copy holds only in-frame clones and misses some; the assay was immunoSEQ multiplex PCR. The specimen's table records under 200,000 clones. What was sequenced was PBMCs. The receptors stem from a man aged 25 to 40 in good health and CMV-seronegative. Both conserved end residues are part of each CDR3. The order of the fields is V gene, D gene, J gene, CDR3 DNA, CDR3 protein. D genes are given only for firm matches.

>TRBV18|.|TRBJ1-4
TGTGCCAGCTCACCCCCGGATGAAAAACTGTTTTTT
CASSPPDEKLFF
>TRBV28|.|TRBJ1-5
TGTGCCACCGTCCCCGAGGCAATCAGCCCCCAGCATTTT
CATVPEAISPQHF
>TRBV28|TRBD1|TRBJ1-1
TGTGCCAGCAGCACCCGAGGGGGCCAGAACACTGAAGCTTTCTTT
CASSTRGGQNTEAFF
>TRBV4-1|.|TRBJ2-1
TGCGCCAGCAGCCCACCGGTCCGAGACAACTCCTACAATGAGCAGTTCTTC
CASSPPVRDNSYNEQFF
>TRBV27|.|TRBJ2-1
TGTGCCAGCAGTTTAATGGGAGTAGCCCGAATTGAGCAGTTCTTC
CASSLMGVARIEQFF
>TRBV21-1|.|TRBJ2-1
TGTGCCAGCAGCAGAGCTAGCGGGAGCTCCTACAATGAGCAGTTCTTC
CASSRASGSSYNEQFF
>TRBV11-3|.|TRBJ2-5
TGTGCCAGCAGCAAAAGGGGTTCGACGGAGACCCAGTACTTC
CASSKRGSTETQYF
>TRBV9|TRBD1|TRBJ1-4
TGTGCCAGCAGCTTCGACAGGGGTAGTGAAAAACTGTTTTTT
CASSFDRGSEKLFF
>TRBV27|TRBD1|TRBJ2-7
TGTGCCAGCAGTTCAACCGGGACAGGGGACTACGAGCAGTACTTC
CASSSTGTGDYEQYF
>TRBV5-6|TRBD1|TRBJ1-1
TGTGCCAGCAGCTTGGGGGGTAACAGGGGAGCTTTCTTT
CASSLGGNRGAFF